This T cell receptor (beta chain) was obtained from a study of T-cell memory formation after mild COVID-19 (dated by TCRdb to the early 2020s). Some background on the complete study: TCR sequence clusters from the two donors were largely donor specific. T-cell clones expanding and contracting after mild COVID-19 in a couple of donors were tracked by longitudinal TCRalpha and TCRbeta repertoire sequencing. Two young, previously healthy adult volunteers made up the cohort, one male and one female. Broad study findings and their caveats: The second-wave clones that peaked on day 37 were not confirmed to be SARS-CoV-2 specific. Contracting CD4+ clones were found mainly in CM and EM memory subsets, while CD8+ clones were enriched in EMRA. Some responding clones were detected in pre-infection memory, suggesting pre-existing cross-reactive memory T cells joined the SARS-CoV-2 response. The study covered only a couple of mild cases, and larger cohorts including severe cases with pre-infection samples were considered necessary. Balanced CD4/CD8 phenotypes were observed for clones contracting from day 15 to 85, whereas a bias towards CD4+ was observed for a second wave of clones expanding from day 15 to 37.

PBMCs were isolated by Ficoll-Paque density gradient centrifugation. This clonotype was seen only a few times. This clone's antigen is unknown. No clone much larger than this one lies a single base away; base qualities are absent. Inclusive of the bounding cysteine and phenylalanine, the CDR3 is 16 residues long. CDR3 DNA is the only sequence kept; it has 48 bases, read in frame from the first base. The V end loses 4 bases and the J end loses 2 bases, and a stretch of 12 bases separates them. In the germline V gene (reference sequence), CDR1 corresponds to SEHNR and CDR2 to FQNEAQ. This sample was sequenced with an Illumina NovaSeq 6000. Using 5'RACE with constant-segment primers, TCRalpha and TCRbeta cDNA libraries were constructed, with sample barcodes and unique molecular identifiers added in the process. Trizol reagent was used to extract RNA from every sample. Libraries were amplified in two PCR steps, with a second sample barcode and Illumina TruSeq adapters added in the second step. Sequencing of the libraries was done on an Illumina NovaSeq, producing 2 x 150 bp paired-end reads. The original pipeline was this. With migec v1.2.7, reads were demultiplexed and then collapsed into UMI-guided consensus sequences. Using mixcr v2.1.11, UMI consensuses were aligned to TRA and TRB V and J templates and then assembled into clonotypes. A clonotype was counted as expanded or contracted only when both edgeR and NoisET called the clonotype significant, with the noise models trained on biological replicates. For edgeR calls, a false discovery rate-adjusted p below 0.01 and a log2 fold-change threshold of 1 were applied. As an exploratory analysis of dynamics, PCA with hierarchical clustering was applied to max-normalized trajectories of the 1000 most abundant clonotypes. Separately sequenced CD4+ and CD8+ repertoires were used to assign the CD4 or CD8 phenotype of responding clones. TCRdb trimmed public reads at Q25 via fastp, called clones via MiXCR and kept in-frame beta chains. Identical CDR3 proteins give one entry, which carries the most common genes and DNA. TCRdb assigned the V and J calls; the authors' analysis was not used. The sample records about half a million distinct CDR3 sequences, roughly 20% of which are singletons. The ten largest clones capture 9% to 15% of the sample.

The sequence came from an adult woman who had mild COVID-19 (a few samples of this study predate the infection). The sample titles of this study are shuffled in the database, so cell type and time point are left out; the donor was told from shared clones. The chain was built from TRBV7-9 and TRBJ1-6; no D segment can be confidently identified. Sequencing input: PBMCs or a T cell subset sorted from them (not recorded which). The CDR3 loop reads CASSSRWETYNSPLHF. DNA sequence: TGTGCCAGCAGCTCGAGGTGGGAGACCTATAATTCACCCCTCCACTTT.